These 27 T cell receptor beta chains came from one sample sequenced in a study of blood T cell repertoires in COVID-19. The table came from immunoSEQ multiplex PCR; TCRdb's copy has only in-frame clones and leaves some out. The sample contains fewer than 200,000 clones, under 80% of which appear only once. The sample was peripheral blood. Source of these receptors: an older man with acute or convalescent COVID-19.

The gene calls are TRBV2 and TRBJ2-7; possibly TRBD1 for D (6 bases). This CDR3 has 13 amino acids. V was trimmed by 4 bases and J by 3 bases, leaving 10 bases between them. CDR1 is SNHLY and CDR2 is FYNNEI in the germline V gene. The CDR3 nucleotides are TGTGCCAGCAGTGGGGCAGGGGTCTACGAGCAGTACTTC. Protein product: CASSGAGVYEQYF.

As DNA, the CDR3 is TGTGCCAGCAGCTTAGGCGGGGACAGTGAAGCTTTCTTT. Encoded protein: CASSLGGDSEAFF. The rearrangement joins TRBV11-2 to TRBJ1-1, with 7 bases lining up with TRBD1. CDR3 length: 13 residues. V was clipped by 1 base and J by 7 bases; unmatched bases: 3. From germline, CDR1 is SGHAT and CDR2 FQNNGV.

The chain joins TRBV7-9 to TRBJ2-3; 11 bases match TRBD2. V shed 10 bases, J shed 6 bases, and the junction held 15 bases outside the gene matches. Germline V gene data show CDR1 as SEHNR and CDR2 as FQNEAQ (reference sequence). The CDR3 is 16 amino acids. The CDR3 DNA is TGTGCCATCACAGGGACTAGCGGTAATTCATTGGATACGCAGTATTTT. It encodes CAITGTSGNSLDTQYF.

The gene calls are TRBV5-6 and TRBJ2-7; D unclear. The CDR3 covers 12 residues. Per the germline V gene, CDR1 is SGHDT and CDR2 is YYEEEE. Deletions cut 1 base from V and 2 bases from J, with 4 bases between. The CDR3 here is CASSLNTYEQYF. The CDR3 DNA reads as TGTGCCAGCAGCTTGAACACCTACGAGCAGTACTTC.

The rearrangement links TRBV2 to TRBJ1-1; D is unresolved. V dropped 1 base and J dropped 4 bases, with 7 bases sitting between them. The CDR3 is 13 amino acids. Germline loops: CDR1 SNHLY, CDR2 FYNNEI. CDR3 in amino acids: CASSEDQATEAFF. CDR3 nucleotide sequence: TGTGCCAGCAGTGAAGACCAGGCCACTGAAGCTTTCTTT.

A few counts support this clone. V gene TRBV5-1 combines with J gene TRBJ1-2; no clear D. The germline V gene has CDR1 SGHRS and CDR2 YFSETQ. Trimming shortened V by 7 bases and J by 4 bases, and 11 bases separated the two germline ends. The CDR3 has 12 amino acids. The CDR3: CASSQEAYGYTF. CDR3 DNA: TGCGCCAGCTCACAAGAGGCCTATGGCTACACCTTC.

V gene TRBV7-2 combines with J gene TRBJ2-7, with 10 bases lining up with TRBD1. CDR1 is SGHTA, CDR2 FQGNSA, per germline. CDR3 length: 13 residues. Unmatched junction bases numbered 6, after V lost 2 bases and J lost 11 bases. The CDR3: CASSLNLDRGKYF. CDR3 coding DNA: TGTGCCAGCAGCTTAAACCTGGACAGGGGGAAGTACTTC.

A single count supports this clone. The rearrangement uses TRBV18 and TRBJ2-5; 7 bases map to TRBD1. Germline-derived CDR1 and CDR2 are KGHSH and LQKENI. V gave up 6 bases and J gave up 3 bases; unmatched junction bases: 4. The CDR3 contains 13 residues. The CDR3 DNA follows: TGTGCCAGCTCTCGGGACAGAGAAGAGACCCAGTACTTC. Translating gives CASSRDREETQYF.

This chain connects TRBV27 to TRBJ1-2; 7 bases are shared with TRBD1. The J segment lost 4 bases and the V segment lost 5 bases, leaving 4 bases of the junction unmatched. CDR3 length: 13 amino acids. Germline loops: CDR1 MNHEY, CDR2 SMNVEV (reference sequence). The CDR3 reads CASSLPGGYGYTF. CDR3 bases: TGTGCCAGCAGTCTACCAGGGGGCTATGGCTACACCTTC.

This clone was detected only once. The CDR3 region is CASSSEGAPLHF. In DNA form, the CDR3 reads TGTGCCAGCTCATCTGAAGGGGCACCCCTCCACTTT. V and J are TRBV28 and TRBJ1-6, with D possibly being TRBD1 (5 bases). The CDR3 consists of 12 residues. Germline-derived CDR1 and CDR2 are MDHEN and SYDVKM. V lost 8 bases, J lost 11 bases, and 13 bases lay in between.

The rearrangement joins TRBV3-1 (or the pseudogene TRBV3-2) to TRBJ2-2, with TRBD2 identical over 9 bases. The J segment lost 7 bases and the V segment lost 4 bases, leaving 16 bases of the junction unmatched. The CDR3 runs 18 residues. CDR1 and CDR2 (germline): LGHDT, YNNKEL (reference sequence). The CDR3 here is CASSPFPLASGVIGELFF. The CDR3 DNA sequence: TGTGCCAGCAGCCCCTTCCCCCTGGCTAGCGGGGTGATCGGGGAGCTGTTTTTT.

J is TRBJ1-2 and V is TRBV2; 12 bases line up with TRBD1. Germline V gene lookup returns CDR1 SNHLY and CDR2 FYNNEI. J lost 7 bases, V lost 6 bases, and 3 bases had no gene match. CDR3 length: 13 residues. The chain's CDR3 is CASRRDRGLGYTF. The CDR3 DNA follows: TGTGCCAGCAGAAGGGACAGGGGGCTTGGCTACACCTTC.

This chain's CDR3 is CASSRDNQETQYF. CDR3 in DNA: TGTGCCAGCAGCAGGGACAACCAAGAGACCCAGTACTTC. V usage is TRBV7-3 and J usage is TRBJ2-5; a possible D gene is TRBD1 (6 bases). Germline V gene sequence: CDR1 SGHTA, CDR2 FQGTGA. The CDR3 contains 13 residues. V dropped 5 bases and J dropped 0 bases, with 7 bases sitting between them.

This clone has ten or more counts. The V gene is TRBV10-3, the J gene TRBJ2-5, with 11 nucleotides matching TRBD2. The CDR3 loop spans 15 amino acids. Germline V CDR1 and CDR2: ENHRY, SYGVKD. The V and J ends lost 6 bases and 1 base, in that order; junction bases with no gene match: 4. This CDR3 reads CAIRDSGGGQETQYF. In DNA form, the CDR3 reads TGTGCCATCAGAGATAGCGGGGGGGGCCAAGAGACCCAGTACTTC.

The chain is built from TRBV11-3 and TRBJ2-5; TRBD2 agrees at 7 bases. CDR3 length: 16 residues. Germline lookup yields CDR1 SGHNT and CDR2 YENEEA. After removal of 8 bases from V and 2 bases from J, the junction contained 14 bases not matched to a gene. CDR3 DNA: TGTGCCAGCTCCCCCAGCGGGGTGACCAGACAAGAGACCCAGTACTTC. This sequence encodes CASSPSGVTRQETQYF.

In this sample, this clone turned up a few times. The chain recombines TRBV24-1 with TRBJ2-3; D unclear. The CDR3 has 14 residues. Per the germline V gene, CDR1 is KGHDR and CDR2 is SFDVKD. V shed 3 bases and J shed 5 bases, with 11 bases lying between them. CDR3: CATSDTNFGDTQYF. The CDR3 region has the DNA TGTGCCACCAGTGATACCAACTTCGGAGATACGCAGTATTTT.

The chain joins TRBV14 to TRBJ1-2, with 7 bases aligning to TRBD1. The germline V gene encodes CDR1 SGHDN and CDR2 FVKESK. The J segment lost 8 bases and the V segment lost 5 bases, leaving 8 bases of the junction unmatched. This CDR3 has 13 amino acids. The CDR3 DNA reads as TGTGCCAGCAGCGCGCGTACAGGGGACGGCTACACCTTC. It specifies CASSARTGDGYTF.

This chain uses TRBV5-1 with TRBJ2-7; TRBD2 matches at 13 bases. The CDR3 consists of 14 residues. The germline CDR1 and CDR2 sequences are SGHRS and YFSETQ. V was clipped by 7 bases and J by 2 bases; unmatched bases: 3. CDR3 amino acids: CASGGLAGTYEQYF. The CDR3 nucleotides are TGCGCCAGCGGGGGACTAGCGGGGACCTACGAGCAGTACTTC.

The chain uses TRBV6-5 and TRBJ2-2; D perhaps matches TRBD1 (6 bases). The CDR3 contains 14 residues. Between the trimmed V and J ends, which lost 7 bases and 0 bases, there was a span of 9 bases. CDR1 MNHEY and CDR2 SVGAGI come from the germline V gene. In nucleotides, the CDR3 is TGTGCCAGCAATGGACAGTCGAACACCGGGGAGCTGTTTTTT. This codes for CASNGQSNTGELFF.

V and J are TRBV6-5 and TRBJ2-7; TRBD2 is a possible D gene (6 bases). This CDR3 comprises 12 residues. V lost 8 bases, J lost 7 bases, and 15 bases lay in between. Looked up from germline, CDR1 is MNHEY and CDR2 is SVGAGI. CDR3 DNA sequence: TGTGCCAGCTTACCGGGGGTCGGGGAGCAGTACTTC. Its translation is CASLPGVGEQYF.

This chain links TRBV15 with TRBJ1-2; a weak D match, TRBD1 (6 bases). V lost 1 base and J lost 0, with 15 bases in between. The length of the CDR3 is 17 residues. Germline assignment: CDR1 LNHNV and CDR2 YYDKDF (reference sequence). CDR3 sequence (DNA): TGTGCCACCAGCAGAGGAGGCCCACAGGGATCTAACTATGGCTACACCTTC. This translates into CATSRGGPQGSNYGYTF. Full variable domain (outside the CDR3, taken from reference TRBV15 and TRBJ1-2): DAMVIQNPRYQVTQFGKPVTLSCSQTLNHNVMYWYQQKSSQAPKLLFHYYDKDFNNEADTPDNFQSRRPNTSFCFLDIRSPGLGDTAMYLCATSRGGPQGSNYGYTFGSGTRLTVV.

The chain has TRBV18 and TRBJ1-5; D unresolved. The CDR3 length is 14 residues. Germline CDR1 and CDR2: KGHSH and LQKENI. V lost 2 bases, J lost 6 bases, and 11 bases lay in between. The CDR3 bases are TGTGCCAGCTCACCAGAAGGAGGGTCTCAGCCCCAGCATTTT. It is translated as CASSPEGGSQPQHF. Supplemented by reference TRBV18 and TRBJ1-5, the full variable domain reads NAGVMQNPRHLVRRRGQEARLRCSPMKGHSHVYWYRQLPEEGLKFMVYLQKENIIDESGMPKERFSAEFPKEGPSILRIQQVVRGDSAAYFCASSPEGGSQPQHFGDGTRLSIL.

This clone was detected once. The CDR3 sequence is CASSQDGGFGYTF. The CDR3 nucleotides read TGCGCCAGCAGCCAAGATGGCGGCTTTGGCTACACCTTC. The rearrangement uses TRBV4-1 and TRBJ1-2; D is unresolved. CDR3 size: 13 residues. V lost 0 bases and J 7 bases, leaving 9 bases between the germline ends. CDR1 is MGHRA and CDR2 is YSYEKL in the germline V gene.

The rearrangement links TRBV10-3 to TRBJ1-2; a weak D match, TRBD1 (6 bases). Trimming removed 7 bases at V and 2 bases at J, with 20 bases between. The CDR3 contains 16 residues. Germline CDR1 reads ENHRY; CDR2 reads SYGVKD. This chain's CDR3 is CAITMTGGAFNYGYTF. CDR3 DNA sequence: TGTGCCATCACCATGACGGGGGGGGCGTTCAACTATGGCTACACCTTC.

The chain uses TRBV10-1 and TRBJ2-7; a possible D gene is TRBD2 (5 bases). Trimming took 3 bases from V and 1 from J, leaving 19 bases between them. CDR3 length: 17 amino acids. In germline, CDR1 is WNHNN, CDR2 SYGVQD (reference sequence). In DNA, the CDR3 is TGCGCCAGCAGTGATCTGGTTAGGCGGCGGGTTTCCTACGAGCAGTACTTC. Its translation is CASSDLVRRRVSYEQYF.

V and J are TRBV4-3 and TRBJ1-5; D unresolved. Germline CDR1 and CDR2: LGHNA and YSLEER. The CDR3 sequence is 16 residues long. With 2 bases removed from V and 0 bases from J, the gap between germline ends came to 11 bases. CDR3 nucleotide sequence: TGCGCCAGCAGCCAAAACGGCGGATATAGCAATCAGCCCCAGCATTTT. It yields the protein CASSQNGGYSNQPQHF.

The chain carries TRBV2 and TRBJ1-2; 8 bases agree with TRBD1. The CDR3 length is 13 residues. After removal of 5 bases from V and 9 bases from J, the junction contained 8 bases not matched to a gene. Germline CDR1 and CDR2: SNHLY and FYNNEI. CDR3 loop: CASSKDRETSYTF. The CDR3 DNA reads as TGTGCCAGCAGTAAGGACAGGGAAACTAGCTACACCTTC.